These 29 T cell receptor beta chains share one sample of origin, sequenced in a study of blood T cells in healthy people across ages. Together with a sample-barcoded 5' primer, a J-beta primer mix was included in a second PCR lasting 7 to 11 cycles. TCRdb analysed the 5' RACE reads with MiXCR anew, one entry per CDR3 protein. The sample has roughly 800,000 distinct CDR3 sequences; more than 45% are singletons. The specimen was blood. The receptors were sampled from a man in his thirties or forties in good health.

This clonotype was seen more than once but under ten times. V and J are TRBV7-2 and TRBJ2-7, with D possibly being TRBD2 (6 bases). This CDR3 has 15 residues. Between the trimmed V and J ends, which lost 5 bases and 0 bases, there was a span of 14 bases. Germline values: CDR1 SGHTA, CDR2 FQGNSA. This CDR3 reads CASSRGLSVSYEQYF. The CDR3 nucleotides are TGTGCCAGCAGCCGGGGACTGAGTGTCTCCTACGAGCAGTACTTC.

CDR3 amino acids: CASSLAGVPDYEQYF. The CDR3 coding sequence is TGTGCCAGCAGCTTGGCGGGTGTCCCCGATTACGAGCAGTACTTC. This sequence joins TRBV5-5 and TRBJ2-4; D remains unclear. The end of the DNA is better explained by TRBJ2-7, so the J call may be wrong. CDR1 and CDR2 (germline): SGHKS, YYEKEE (reference sequence). The CDR3 totals 15 residues.

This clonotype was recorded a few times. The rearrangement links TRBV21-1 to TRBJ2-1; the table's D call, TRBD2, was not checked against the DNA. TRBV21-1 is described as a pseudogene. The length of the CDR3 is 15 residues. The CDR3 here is CASSKRRTSAGEQFF. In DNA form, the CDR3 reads TGTGCCAGCAGCAAACGACGGACTAGCGCGGGTGAGCAGTTCTTC.

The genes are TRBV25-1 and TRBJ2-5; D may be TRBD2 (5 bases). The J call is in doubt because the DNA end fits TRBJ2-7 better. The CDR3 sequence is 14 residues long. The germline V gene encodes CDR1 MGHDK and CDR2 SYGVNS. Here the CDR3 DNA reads TGTGCCAGCACCCCCGCGACGGGAACGGGCGAGCAGTACTTC. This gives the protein CASTPATGTGEQYF.

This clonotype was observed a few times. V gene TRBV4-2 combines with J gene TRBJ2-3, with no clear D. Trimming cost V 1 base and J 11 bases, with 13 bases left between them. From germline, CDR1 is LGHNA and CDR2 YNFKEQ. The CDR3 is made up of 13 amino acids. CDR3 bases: TGTGCCAGCAGCCAAGTTATCAGCGAGAAGCAGTATTTT. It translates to CASSQVISEKQYF.

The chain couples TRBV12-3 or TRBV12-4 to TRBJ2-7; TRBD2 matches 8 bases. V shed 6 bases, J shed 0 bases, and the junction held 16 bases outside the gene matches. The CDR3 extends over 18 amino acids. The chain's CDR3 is CASSKSSLGRGDSYEQYF. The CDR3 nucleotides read TGTGCCAGCAGCAAAAGCTCTCTGGGGCGGGGGGACTCCTACGAGCAGTACTTC.

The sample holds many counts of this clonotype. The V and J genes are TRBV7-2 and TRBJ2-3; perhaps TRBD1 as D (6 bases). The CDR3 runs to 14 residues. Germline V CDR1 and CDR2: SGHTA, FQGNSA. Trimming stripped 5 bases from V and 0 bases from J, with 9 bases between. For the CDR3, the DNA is TGTGCCAGCAGCCAGGGGCACAGCACAGATACGCAGTATTTT. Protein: CASSQGHSTDTQYF.

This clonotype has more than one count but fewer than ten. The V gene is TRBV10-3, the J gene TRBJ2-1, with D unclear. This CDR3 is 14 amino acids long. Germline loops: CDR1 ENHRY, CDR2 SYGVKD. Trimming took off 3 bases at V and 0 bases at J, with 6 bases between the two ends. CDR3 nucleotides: TGTGCCATCAGTGACCCGAACTCCTACAATGAGCAGTTCTTC. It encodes CAISDPNSYNEQFF.

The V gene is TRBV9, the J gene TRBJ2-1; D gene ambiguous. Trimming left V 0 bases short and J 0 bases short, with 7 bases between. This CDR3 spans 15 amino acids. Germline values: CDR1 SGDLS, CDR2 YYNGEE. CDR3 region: CASSVASSSYNEQFF. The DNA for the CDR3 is TGTGCCAGCAGCGTAGCCTCGAGCTCCTACAATGAGCAGTTCTTC.

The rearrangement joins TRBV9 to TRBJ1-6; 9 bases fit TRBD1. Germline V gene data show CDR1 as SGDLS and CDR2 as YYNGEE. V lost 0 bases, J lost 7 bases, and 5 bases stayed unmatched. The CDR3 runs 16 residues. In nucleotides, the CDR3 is TGTGCCAGCAGCGTAGACCTGGGACAGGGAAATTCACCCCTCCACTTT. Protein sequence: CASSVDLGQGNSPLHF.

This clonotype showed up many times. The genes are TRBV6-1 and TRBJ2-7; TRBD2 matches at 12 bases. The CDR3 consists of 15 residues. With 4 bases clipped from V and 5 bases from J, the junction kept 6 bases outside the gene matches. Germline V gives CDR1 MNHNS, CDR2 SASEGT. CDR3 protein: CASSASGGAFHEQYF. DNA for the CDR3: TGTGCCAGCAGTGCTAGCGGGGGGGCCTTCCACGAGCAGTACTTC.

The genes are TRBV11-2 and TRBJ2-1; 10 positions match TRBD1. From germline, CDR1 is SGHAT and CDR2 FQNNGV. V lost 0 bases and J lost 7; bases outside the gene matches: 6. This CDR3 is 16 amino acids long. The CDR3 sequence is CASSLDLGTGVNEQFF. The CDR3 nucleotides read TGTGCCAGCAGCTTAGATCTCGGGACAGGGGTGAATGAGCAGTTCTTC.

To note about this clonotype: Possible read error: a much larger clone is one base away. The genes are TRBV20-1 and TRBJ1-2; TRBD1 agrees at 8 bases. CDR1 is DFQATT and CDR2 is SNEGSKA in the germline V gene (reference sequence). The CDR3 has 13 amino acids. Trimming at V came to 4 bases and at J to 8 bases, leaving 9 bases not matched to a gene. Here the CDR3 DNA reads TGCAGTGCTAAGGAAGGACAGGGAAGGGGCTACACCTTC. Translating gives CSAKEGQGRGYTF.

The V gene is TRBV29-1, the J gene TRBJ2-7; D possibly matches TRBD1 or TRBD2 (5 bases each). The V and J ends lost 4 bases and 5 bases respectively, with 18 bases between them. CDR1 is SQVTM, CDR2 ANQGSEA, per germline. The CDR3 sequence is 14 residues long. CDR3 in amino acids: CSVGFGGRPNEQYF. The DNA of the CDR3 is TGCAGCGTTGGTTTTGGGGGACGCCCCAACGAGCAGTACTTC.

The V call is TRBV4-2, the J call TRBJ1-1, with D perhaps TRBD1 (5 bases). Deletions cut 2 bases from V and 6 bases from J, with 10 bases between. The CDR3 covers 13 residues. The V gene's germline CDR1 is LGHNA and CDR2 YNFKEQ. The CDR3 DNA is TGTGCCAGCAGCCAACGACGGGGCGCTGAAGCTTTCTTT. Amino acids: CASSQRRGAEAFF.

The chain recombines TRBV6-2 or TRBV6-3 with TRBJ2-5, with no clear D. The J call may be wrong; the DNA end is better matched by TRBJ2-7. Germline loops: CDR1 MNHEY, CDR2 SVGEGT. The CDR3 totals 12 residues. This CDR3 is CASSYGVNEQYF. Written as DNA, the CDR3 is TGTGCCAGCAGTTATGGGGTAAACGAGCAGTACTTC.

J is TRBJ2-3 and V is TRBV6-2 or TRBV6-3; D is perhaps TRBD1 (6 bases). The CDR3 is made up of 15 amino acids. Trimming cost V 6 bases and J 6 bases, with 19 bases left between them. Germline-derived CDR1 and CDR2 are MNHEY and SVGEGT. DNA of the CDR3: TGTGCCAGCAGAACCGACAGGACGGGCCGGGATACGCAGTATTTT. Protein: CASRTDRTGRDTQYF.

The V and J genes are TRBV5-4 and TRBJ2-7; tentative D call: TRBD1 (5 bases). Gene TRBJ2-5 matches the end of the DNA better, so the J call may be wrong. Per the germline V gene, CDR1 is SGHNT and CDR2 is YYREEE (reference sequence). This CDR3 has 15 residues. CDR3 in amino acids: CASSLGAGPRATQYF. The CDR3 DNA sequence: TGTGCCAGCAGCTTAGGGGCAGGACCCCGGGCGACCCAGTACTTC.

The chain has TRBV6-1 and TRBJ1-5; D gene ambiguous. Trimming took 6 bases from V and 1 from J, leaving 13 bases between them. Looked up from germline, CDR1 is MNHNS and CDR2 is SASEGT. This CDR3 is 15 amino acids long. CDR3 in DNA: TGTGCCAGCAGCTACACCGCCCTCAGCAATCAGCCCCAGCATTTT. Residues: CASSYTALSNQPQHF.

CDR3 sequence reads: CASSQEVTPEDTQYF. CDR3 sequence (DNA): TGTGCCAGCAGCCAAGAAGTGACCCCCGAGGATACGCAGTATTTT. The genes are TRBV3-1 and TRBJ2-3, with D unresolved. V lost 0 bases and J lost 6, with 13 bases in between. The CDR3 has 15 amino acids. CDR1 and CDR2 from the germline V gene are LGHDT and YNNKEL (reference sequence).

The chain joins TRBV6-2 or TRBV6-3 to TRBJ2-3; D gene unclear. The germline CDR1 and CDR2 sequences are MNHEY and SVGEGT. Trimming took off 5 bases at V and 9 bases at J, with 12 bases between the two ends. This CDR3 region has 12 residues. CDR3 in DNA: TGTGCCAGCAGTGCCTCTTCAAGGACGCAGTATTTT. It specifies CASSASSRTQYF.

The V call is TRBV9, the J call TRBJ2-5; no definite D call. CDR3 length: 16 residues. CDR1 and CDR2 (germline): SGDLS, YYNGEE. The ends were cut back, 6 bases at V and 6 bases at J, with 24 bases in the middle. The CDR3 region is CASKELRVEERKTQYF. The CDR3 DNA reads TGTGCCAGCAAGGAATTGCGAGTTGAGGAGCGAAAGACCCAGTACTTC.

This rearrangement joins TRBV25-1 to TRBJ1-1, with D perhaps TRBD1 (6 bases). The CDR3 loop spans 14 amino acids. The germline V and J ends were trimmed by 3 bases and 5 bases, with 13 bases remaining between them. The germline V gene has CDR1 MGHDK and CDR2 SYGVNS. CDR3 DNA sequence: TGTGCCAGCAGTGAGGGTAGGGGGGGGACTGAAGCTTTCTTT. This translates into CASSEGRGGTEAFF.

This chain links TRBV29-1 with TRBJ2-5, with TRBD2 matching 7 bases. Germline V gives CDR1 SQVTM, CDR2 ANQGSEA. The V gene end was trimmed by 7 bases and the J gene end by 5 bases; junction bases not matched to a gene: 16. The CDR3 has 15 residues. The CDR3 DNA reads TGCAGCGGTGGGGGGGGGACGACGATGAGGGAGACCCAGTACTTC. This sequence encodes CSGGGGTTMRETQYF.

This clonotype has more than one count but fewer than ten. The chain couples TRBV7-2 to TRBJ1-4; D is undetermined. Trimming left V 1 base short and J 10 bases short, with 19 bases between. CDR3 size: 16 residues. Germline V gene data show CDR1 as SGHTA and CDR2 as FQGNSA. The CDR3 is CASSLGSWAGRRKLFF. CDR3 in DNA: TGTGCCAGCAGCTTAGGGTCATGGGCGGGTCGCAGAAAACTGTTTTTT.

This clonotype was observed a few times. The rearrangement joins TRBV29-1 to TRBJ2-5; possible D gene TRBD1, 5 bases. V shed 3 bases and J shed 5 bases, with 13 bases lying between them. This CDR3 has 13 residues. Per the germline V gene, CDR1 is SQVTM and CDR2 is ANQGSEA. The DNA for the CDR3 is TGCAGCGTTGAGAGACAGTCTATGGAGACCCAGTACTTC. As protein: CSVERQSMETQYF.

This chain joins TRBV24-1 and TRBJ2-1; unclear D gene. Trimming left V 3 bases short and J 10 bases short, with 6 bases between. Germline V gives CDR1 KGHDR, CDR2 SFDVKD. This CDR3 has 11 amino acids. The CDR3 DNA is TGTGCCACCAGTGATCCCGTGGAGCAGTTCTTC. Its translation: CATSDPVEQFF.

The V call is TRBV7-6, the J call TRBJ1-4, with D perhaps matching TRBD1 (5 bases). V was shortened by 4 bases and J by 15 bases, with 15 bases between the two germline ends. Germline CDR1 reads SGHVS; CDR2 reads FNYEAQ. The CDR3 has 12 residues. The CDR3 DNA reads TGTGCCAGCAGCTACGGGGACGGAGATATGTTTTTT. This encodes CASSYGDGDMFF.

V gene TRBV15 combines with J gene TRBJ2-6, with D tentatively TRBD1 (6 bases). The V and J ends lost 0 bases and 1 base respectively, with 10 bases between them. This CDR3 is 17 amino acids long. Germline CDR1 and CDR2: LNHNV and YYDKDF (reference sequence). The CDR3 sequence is CATSRDGTGSGANVLTF. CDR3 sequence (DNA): TGTGCCACCAGCAGAGATGGAACAGGGTCTGGGGCCAACGTCCTGACTTTC.